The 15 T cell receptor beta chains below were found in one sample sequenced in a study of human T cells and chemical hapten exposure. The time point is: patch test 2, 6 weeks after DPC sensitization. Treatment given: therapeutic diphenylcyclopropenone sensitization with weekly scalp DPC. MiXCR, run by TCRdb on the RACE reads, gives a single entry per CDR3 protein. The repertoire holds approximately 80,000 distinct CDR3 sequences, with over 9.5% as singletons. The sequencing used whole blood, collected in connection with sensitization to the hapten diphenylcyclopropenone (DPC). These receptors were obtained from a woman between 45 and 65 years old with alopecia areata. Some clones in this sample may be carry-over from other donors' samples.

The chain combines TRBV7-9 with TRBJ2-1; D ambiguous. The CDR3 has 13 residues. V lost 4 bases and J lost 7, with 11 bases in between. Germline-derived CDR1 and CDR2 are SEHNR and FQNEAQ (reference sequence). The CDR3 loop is CASSSPPRNEQFF. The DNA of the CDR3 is TGTGCCAGCAGCTCTCCCCCCAGGAATGAGCAGTTCTTC.

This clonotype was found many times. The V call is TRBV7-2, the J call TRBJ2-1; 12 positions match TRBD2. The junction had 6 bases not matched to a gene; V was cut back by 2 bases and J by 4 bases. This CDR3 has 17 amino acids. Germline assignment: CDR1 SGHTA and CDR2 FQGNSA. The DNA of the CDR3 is TGTGCCAGCAGCTTACATCCTAGCGGGAGGGTATACAATGAGCAGTTCTTC. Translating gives CASSLHPSGRVYNEQFF.

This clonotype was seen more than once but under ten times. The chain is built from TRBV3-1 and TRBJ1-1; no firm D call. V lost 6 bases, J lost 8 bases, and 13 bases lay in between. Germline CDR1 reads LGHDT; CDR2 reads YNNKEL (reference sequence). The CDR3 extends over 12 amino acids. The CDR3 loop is CASSLQLGEAFF. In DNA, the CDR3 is TGTGCCAGCAGTCTGCAGCTAGGGGAAGCTTTCTTT.

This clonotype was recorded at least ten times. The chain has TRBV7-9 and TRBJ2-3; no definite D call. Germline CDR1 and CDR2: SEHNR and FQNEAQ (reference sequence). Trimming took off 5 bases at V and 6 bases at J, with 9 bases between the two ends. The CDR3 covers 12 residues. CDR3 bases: TGTGCCAGCAGCCCCCTGATGGATACGCAGTATTTT. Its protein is CASSPLMDTQYF.

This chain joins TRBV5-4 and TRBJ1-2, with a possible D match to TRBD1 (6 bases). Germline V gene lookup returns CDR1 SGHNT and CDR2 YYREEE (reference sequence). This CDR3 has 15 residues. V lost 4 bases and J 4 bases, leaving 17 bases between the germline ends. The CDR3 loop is CASSPSGGGFYGYTF. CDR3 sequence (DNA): TGTGCCAGCAGCCCCTCCGGGGGCGGTTTCTATGGCTACACCTTC. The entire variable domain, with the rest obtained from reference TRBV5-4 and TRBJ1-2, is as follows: ETGVTQSPTHLIKTRGQQVTLRCSSQSGHNTVSWYQQALGQGPQFIFQYYREEENGRGNFPPRFSGLQFPNYSSELNVNALELDDSALYLCASSPSGGGFYGYTFGSGTRLTVV.

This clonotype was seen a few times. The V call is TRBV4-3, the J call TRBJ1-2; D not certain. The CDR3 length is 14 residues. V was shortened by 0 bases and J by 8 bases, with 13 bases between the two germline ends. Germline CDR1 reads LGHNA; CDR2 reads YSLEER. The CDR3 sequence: CASSQDLTQVGYTF. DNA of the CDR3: TGCGCCAGCAGCCAAGATTTAACCCAAGTAGGCTACACCTTC.

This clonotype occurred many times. CDR3 nucleotide sequence: TGCAGTGCTATTCCCGCGCGGGACGGTCGAGAGCAGTTCTTC. It specifies CSAIPARDGREQFF. The chain uses TRBV20-1 and TRBJ2-1; a weak D match, TRBD2 (6 bases). The CDR3 sequence is 14 residues long. In germline, CDR1 is DFQATT, CDR2 SNEGSKA (reference sequence). V lost 4 bases to trimming and J lost 10 bases, with 20 bases between them.

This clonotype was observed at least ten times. CDR3 region: CASSFRDASSYEQYF. The CDR3 DNA follows: TGTGCCAGCAGTTTTCGGGACGCGAGCTCCTACGAGCAGTACTTC. The J gene is TRBJ2-7, the V gene TRBV27; D may be TRBD1 or TRBD2 (5 bases each). V gave up 3 bases and J gave up 0 bases, with 12 bases separating them. Germline values: CDR1 MNHEY, CDR2 SMNVEV (reference sequence). The CDR3 spans 15 residues.

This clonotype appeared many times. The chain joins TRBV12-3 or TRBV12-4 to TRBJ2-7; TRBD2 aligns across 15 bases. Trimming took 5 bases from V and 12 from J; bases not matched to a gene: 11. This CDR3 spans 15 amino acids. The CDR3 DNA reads TGTGCCAGCAGTCCGGGACTAGCGGGAGGTGCCAGCCGGTACTTC. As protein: CASSPGLAGGASRYF.

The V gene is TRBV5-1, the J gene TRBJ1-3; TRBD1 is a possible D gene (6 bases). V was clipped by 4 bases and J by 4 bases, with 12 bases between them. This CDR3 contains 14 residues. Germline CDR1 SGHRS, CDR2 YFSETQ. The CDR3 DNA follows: TGCGCCAGCAGCGTGATGGACAGCGGAAACACCATATATTTT. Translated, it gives CASSVMDSGNTIYF. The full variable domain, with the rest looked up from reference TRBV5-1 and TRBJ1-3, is KAGVTQTPRYLIKTRGQQVTLSCSPISGHRSVSWYQQTPGQGLQFLFEYFSETQRNKGNFPGRFSGRQFSNSRSEMNVSTLELGDSALYLCASSVMDSGNTIYFGEGSWLTVV.

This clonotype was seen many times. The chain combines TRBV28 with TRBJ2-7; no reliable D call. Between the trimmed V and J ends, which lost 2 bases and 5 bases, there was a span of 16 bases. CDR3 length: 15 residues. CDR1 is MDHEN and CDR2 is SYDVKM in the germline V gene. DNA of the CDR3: TGTGCCAGCAGTTTAGGCGGTGGCGGTTCGGACGAGCAGTACTTC. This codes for CASSLGGGGSDEQYF.

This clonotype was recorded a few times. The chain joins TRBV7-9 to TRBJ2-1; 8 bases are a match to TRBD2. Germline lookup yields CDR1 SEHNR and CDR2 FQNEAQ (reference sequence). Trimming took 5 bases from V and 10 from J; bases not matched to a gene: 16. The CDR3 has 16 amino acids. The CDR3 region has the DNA TGTGCCAGCAGCCTGGCGCAGCGGGAGCGGTGGGGAGAGCAGTTCTTC. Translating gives CASSLAQRERWGEQFF.

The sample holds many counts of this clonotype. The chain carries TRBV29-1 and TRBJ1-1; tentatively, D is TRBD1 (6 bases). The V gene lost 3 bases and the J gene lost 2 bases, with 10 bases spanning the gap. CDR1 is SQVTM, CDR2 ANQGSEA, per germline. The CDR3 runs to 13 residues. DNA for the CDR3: TGCAGCGTTGAGACAGGCCCCAACACTGAAGCTTTCTTT. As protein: CSVETGPNTEAFF.

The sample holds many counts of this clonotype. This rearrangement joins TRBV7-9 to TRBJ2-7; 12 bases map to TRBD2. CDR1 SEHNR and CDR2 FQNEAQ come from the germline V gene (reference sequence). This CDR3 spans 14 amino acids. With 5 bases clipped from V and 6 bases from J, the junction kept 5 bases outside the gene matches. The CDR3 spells CASSPTSGGLEQYF. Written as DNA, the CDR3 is TGTGCCAGCAGCCCGACTAGCGGGGGCCTCGAGCAGTACTTC.

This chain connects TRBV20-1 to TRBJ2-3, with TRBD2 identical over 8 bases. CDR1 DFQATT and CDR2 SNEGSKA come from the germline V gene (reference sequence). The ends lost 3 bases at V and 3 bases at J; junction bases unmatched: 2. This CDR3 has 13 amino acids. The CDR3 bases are TGCAGTGCTAGGTCTAGCGGGACAGATACGCAGTATTTT. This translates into CSARSSGTDTQYF.